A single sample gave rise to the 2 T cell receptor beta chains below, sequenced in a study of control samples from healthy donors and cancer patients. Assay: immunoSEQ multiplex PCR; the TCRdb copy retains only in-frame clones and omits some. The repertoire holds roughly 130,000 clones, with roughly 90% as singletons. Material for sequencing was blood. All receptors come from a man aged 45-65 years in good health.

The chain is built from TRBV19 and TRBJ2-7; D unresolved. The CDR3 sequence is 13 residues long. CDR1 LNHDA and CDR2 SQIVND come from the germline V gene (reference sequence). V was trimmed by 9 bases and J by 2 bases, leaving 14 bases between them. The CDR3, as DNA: TGTGCCAGCTCAAATTCGTGGGCCTACGAGCAGTACTTC. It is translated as CASSNSWAYEQYF.

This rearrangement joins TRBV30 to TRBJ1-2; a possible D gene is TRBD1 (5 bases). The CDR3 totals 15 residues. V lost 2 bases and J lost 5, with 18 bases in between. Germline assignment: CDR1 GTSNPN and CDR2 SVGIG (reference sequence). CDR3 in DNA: TGTGCCTGGAGTAACCCCGGGGGTATGAGTTATGGCTACACCTTC. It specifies CAWSNPGGMSYGYTF.